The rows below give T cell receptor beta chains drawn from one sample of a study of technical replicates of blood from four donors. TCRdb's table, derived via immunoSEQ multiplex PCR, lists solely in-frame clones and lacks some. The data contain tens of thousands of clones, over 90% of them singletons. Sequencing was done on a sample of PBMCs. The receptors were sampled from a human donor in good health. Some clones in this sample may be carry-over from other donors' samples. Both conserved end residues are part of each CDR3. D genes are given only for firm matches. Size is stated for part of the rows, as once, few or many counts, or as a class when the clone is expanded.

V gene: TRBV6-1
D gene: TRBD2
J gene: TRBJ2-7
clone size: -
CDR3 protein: CASSEPSLAGGEQYF
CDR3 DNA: TGTGCCAGCAGTGAACCCTCTCTAGCGGGGGGCGAGCAGTACTTC

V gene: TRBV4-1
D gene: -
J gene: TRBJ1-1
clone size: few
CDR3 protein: CASSQVAGVAFF
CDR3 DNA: TGCGCCAGCAGCCAAGTAGCAGGGGTAGCTTTCTTT

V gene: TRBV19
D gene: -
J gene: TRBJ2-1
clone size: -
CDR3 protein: CASSILASSSYNEQFF
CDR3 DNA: TGTGCCAGTAGTATTTTGGCATCCAGCTCCTACAATGAGCAGTTCTTC

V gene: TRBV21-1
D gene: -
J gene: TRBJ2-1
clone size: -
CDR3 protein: CASKTGAGARLVGEQFF
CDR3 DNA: TGTGCCAGCAAAACGGGTGCGGGAGCTCGTCTTGTGGGTGAGCAGTTCTTC

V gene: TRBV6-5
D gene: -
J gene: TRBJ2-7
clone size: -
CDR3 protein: CASSKLAGAYEQYF
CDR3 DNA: TGTGCCAGCAGCAAACTCGCAGGGGCCTACGAGCAGTACTTC

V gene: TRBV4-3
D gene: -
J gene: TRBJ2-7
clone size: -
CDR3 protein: CASSQGRGAYEQYF
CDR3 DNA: TGCGCCAGCAGCCAAGGGCGGGGAGCTTACGAGCAGTACTTC

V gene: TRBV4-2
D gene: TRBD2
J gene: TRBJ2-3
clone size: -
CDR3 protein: CASSQAPSGRNTDTQYF
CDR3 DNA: TGTGCCAGCAGCCAAGCCCCCAGCGGGAGAAACACAGATACGCAGTATTTT

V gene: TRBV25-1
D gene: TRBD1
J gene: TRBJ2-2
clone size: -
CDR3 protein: CASTRDSSNTGELFF
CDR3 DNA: TGTGCCAGCACCCGGGACAGCTCGAACACCGGGGAGCTGTTTTTT

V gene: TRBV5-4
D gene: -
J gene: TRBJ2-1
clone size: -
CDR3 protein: CASSLLRGSYNEQFF
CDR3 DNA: TGTGCCAGCAGCTTGTTACGAGGGTCCTACAATGAGCAGTTCTTC

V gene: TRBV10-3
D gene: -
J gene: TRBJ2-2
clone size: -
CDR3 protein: CAISESVGVGPGELFF
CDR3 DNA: TGTGCCATCAGTGAGTCGGTGGGAGTCGGTCCCGGGGAGCTGTTTTTT

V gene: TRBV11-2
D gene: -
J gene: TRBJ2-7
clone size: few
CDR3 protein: CASSGMSYEQYF
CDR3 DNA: TGTGCCTCATCGGGGATGTCCTACGAGCAGTACTTC

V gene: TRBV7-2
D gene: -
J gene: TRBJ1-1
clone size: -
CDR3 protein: CASSSWVRESEAFF
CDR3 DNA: TGTGCCAGCAGCTCTTGGGTGCGGGAAAGTGAAGCTTTCTTT

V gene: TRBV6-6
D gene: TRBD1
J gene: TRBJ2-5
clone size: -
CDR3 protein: CASSDTGQPKETQYF
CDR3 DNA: TGTGCCAGCAGCGATACGGGACAGCCGAAAGAGACCCAGTACTTC

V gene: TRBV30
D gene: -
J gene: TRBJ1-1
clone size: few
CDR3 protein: CAWSSGGAVPAFF
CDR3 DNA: TGTGCCTGGAGTTCAGGAGGGGCCGTTCCCGCTTTCTTT

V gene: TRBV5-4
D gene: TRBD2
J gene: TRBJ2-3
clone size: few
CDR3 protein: CASSLTLAGVGWEDTQYF
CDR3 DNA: TGTGCCAGCAGCTTGACACTAGCGGGAGTGGGCTGGGAGGATACGCAGTATTTT

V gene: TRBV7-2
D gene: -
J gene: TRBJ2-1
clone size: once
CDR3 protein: CASSSAVNEQFF
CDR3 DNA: TGTGCCAGCAGCTCCGCAGTCAATGAGCAGTTCTTC

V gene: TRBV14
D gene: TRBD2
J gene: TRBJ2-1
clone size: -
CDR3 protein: CASSQESGRAAYNEQFF
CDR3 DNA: TGTGCCAGCAGCCAAGAGAGCGGGAGGGCCGCCTACAATGAGCAGTTCTTC

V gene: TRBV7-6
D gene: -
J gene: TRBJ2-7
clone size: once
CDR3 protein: CASSLGYTYEQYF
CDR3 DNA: TGTGCCAGCAGCTTAGGTTATACCTACGAGCAGTACTTC

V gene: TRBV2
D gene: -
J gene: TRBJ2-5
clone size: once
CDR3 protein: CASRVGLETQYF
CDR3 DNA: TGTGCCAGCAGGGTGGGGCTCGAGACCCAGTACTTC

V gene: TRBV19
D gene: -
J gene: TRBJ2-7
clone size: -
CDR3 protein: CASSSGFSSYEQYF
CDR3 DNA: TGTGCCAGTAGTTCCGGGTTCAGCTCCTACGAGCAGTACTTC

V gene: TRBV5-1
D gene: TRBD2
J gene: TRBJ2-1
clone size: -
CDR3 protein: CASSLGLAGVDEQFF
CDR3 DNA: TGCGCCAGCAGCTTGGGGCTAGCGGGAGTGGATGAGCAGTTCTTC

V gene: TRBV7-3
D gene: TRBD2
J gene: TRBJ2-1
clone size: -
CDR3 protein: CASSLMLAGLGEQFF
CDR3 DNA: TGTGCCAGCAGCTTAATGCTAGCGGGCCTGGGGGAGCAGTTCTTC

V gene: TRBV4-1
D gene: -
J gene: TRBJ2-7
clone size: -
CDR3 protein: CASSPWAGGSYEQYF
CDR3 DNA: TGCGCCAGCAGCCCTTGGGCAGGAGGATCCTACGAGCAGTACTTC

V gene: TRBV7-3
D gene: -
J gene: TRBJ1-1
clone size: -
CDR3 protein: CASSGGLNTEAFF
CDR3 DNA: TGTGCCAGCAGCGGAGGTCTCAACACTGAAGCTTTCTTT

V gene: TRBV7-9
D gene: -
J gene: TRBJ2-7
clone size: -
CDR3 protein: CASSLPGVALSSYEQYF
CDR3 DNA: TGTGCCAGCAGCTTACCGGGGGTAGCGCTAAGCTCCTACGAGCAGTACTTC

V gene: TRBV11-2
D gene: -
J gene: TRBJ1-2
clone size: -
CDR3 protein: CASSPTRTPRGYTF
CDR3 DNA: TGTGCCAGCAGCCCAACCCGAACGCCGAGGGGCTACACCTTC

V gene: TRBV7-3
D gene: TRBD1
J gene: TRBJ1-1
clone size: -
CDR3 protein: CASSPGGTGGLYTEAFF
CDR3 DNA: TGTGCCAGCAGCCCCGGTGGTACAGGGGGCTTGTACACTGAAGCTTTCTTT

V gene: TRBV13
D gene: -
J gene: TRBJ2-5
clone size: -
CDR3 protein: CASSSRETQYF
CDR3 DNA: TGTGCCAGCAGCTCCCGGGAGACCCAGTACTTC

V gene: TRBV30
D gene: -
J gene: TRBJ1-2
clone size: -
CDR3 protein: CAWNFEVPGGYTF
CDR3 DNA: TGTGCCTGGAATTTTGAGGTACCTGGTGGCTACACCTTC

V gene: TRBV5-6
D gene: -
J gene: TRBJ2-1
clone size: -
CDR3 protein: CASSTPRALRGYNEQFF
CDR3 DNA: TGTGCCAGCAGCACACCCCGGGCCCTAAGAGGGTACAATGAGCAGTTCTTC

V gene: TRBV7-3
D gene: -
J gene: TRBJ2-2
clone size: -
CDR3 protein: CASSLVRSTGELFF
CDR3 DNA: TGTGCCAGCAGCTTAGTTCGTTCCACCGGGGAGCTGTTTTTT

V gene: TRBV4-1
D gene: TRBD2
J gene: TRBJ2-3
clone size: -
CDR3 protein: CASSQEGSGGPGSDTQYF
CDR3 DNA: TGCGCCAGCAGCCAAGAAGGGTCGGGAGGGCCGGGCTCAGATACGCAGTATTTT

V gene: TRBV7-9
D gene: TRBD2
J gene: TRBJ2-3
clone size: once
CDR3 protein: CASTPTGLAGDTQYF
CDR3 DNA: TGTGCCAGCACCCCAACGGGACTAGCGGGAGATACGCAGTATTTT

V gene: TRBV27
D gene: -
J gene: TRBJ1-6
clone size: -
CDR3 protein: CASYRDIGSPLHF
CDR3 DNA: TGTGCCAGCTACCGGGACATTGGTTCACCCCTCCACTTT

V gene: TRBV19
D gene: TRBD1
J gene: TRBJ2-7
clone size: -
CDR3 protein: CASTLTGGESYEQYF
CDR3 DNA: TGTGCCAGTACTTTGACAGGGGGCGAGTCCTACGAGCAGTACTTC

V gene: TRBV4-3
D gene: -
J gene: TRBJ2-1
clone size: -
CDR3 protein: CASSQDRAGAYNEQFF
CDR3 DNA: TGCGCCAGCAGCCAAGATCGGGCAGGGGCCTACAATGAGCAGTTCTTC

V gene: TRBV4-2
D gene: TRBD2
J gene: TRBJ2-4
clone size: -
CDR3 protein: CASSPTRGLAGDFAKNIQYF
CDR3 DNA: TGTGCCAGCAGCCCAACCCGGGGACTAGCGGGAGACTTTGCCAAAAACATTCAGTACTTC

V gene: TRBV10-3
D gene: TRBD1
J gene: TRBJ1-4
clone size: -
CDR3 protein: CAISESVGQGREKLFF
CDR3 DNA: TGTGCCATCAGTGAGTCGGTGGGACAGGGTCGTGAAAAACTGTTTTTT

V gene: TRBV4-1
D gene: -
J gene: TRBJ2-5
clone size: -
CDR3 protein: CASSLYPGGGGEETQYF
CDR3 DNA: TGCGCCAGCAGCCTGTACCCCGGCGGAGGGGGGGAAGAGACCCAGTACTTC

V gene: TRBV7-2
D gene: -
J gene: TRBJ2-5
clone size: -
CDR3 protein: CASSPFAGTQYF
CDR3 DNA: TGTGCCAGCAGCCCGTTCGCGGGGACCCAGTACTTC

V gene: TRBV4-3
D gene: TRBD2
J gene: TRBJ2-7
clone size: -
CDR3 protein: CASSQDRLAGGASQYF
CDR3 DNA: TGCGCCAGCAGCCAAGATAGGCTAGCGGGAGGGGCTTCCCAGTACTTC

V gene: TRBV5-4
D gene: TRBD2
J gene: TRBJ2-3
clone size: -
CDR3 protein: CASSFYTSGLTDTQYF
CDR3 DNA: TGTGCCAGCAGCTTTTACACTAGCGGGCTCACAGATACGCAGTATTTT

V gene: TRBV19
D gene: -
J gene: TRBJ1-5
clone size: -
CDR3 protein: CASSLGNQNQPQHF
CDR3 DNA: TGTGCCAGTAGCCTCGGGAATCAGAATCAGCCCCAGCATTTT